This TCR beta chain appears in the sequencing data of a study of shared clonotypes between healthy human individuals. The CDR3 has 16 residues. The ends lost 5 bases at V and 0 bases at J; junction bases unmatched: 9. Germline V gene data show CDR1 as SGHNT and CDR2 as YENEEA. This table comes from immunoSEQ multiplex PCR, and its TCRdb copy is limited to in-frame clones, with some not included. The sample has under 1,100,000 clones, about 74% seen once; the top ten hold about 1.5%. V is TRBV11-3 and J is TRBJ2-7, with 8 bases aligning to TRBD2. Sequencing was carried out using memory CD4+ T cells sorted from blood. Regarding subset: CD45RA-negative fraction. This clonotype was sampled from a young man in good health. This CDR3 is CASSPKRETGSYEQYF. CDR3 nucleotides: TGTGCCAGCAGCCCTAAGCGGGAGACGGGCTCCTACGAGCAGTACTTC.